This T cell receptor (beta chain) was profiled in a study of blood T cell repertoires in COVID-19. Study-wide context: PBMCs, B-cell-depleted T cells, or T cells provided the cDNA or gDNA that made up the material.

Participants reported their clinical history, and cohort assignment relied on those reports. Cohort 3 donors counted as recovered after two negative PCRs, clearance, or resolved symptoms. Using immunoSEQ multiplex PCR, the repertoire was profiled, and TCRdb retains in-frame clones only, with some absent. Among about 190,000 clones, approximately 84% were seen once, and the ten largest hold more than 2.5%. The TCR sequence derives from a woman aged 30 to 39 who had recovered from COVID-19. The source material was PBMCs or T cells enriched from blood (not recorded which).

The CDR3 coding sequence is TGTGCCTGGAGCGACCTAGCGGGAGATCCCTACAATGAGCAGTTCTTC. Translation gives CAWSDLAGDPYNEQFF. J is TRBJ2-1 and V is TRBV30, with 10 positions matching TRBD2. In germline, CDR1 is GTSNPN, CDR2 SVGIG (reference sequence). The CDR3 runs 16 residues. After removal of 3 bases from V and 2 bases from J, the junction contained 7 bases not matched to a gene.